The sequence of this TCR beta chain was determined in a study of OX40 agonist ivuxolimab in advanced cancers. Losses at the gene ends were 8 bases for V and 7 bases for J; bases not matched to a gene: 17. Per the germline V gene, CDR1 is SQVTM and CDR2 is ANQGSEA. The CDR3 consists of 15 residues. Profiling relied on immunoSEQ multiplex PCR, and the TCRdb table lists in-frame clones only, not all of them. The sample shows some 94,000 clones, approximately 89% of them seen only once. The sequence came from an adult with an advanced solid tumor such as melanoma, head and neck, liver or kidney cancer. The sample in question was CD4+ or CD8+ T cells sorted from blood, obtained in a trial of the OX40 agonist ivuxolimab. The rearrangement links TRBV29-1 to TRBJ2-1; TRBD1 agrees at 7 bases. Here the CDR3 DNA reads TGCAGCATCCTCAGGGGGAAAGGGAACTCTAATGAGCAGTTCTTC. Amino acids: CSILRGKGNSNEQFF.